The entry below describes one TCR beta chain. This receptor's antigen is unknown. There are no base qualities to consult, and no much larger clone falls within one base. The donors were healthy, HIV-negative adults with no recently reported acute infections or vaccinations. Every donor was a Caucasian adult residing in Nashville, Tennessee, USA. CD4+ T cells were enriched by magnetic negative selection; naive cells were then positively selected on CD45RA, and the negative fraction formed the memory subset. Blood was obtained by leukapheresis, after which PBMCs were separated by Ficoll-Histopaque density gradient centrifugation and cryopreserved in liquid nitrogen vapor phase. Analytical flow cytometry was used to check the purity and quantity of each magnetically sorted T cell population. From each sorted fraction, genomic DNA was isolated and quantified by UV absorbance on a Nanodrop 2000c. Using the deep immunoSEQ assay, TCR CDR3 regions were amplified from genomic DNA by multiplex PCR. Extracted genomic DNA from each cell subset was spread evenly across all wells of several immunoSEQ 96-well plates, with each plate serving as a replicate. For sorted subsets, around 0.2 ug of genomic DNA, equivalent to 25,000 to 35,000 T cell genomes, went into each replicate PCR. Purified libraries were quantified with a Qubit 3.0 fluorometer, sized on a Bioanalyzer 2100, and re-quantified with the KAPA Library Quantification kit. Every immunoSEQ 96-well plate was sequenced on a separate single-read 150-cycle Illumina NextSeq 550 flow cell. The study's own analysis went as follows. Because only junctional sequences without quality scores were contained in the immunoSEQ output, filtering matching that applied to full-length reads could not be performed. To assign V/J genes and CDR3, sequences were annotated against IMGT germline references using PyIR, a Python wrapper for IgBLAST v1.9. Reads were removed for weak V/J assignments (E-value above 1e-6), missing CDR3, stop codons, out-of-frame junctions, or ambiguous translated residues. V3J clonotypes were defined as sequences sharing an identical inferred V gene, J gene, and CDR3 amino acid sequence. The percentage overlap between two repertoires was calculated by dividing the number of shared unique clonotypes by the size of the smaller repertoire. RTK rarefaction, the Chao1 estimator, and Recon v2.1 estimates of unobserved clonotypes were used to assess repertoire richness. For all TCRbeta clonotypes obtained by the gDNA method from a handful of donors, generation probabilities were computed with OLGA. TCRdb mirrors the immuneACCESS table, restricted to in-frame sequences. Some clones are absent from its copies; in checked studies, under half trace to an unresolved V gene, and the reason for the others is unknown. V and J calls plus clone size are reproduced from that table; the DNA served to infer D and trimming. The table for this sample lists roughly 2.5 million clones; 90% to 95% of them were counted only once. The ten most abundant clones make up roughly 0.15% of the sample.

There are 16 amino acids in the CDR3, from cysteine to phenylalanine inclusive. The entry retains the CDR3 DNA only, 48 bases that are in frame from base 1. Based on the germline V gene, the CDR1 and CDR2 sequences are SNHLY and FYNNEI. V and J are trimmed by 6 bases and 1 base, and the gene matches miss 9 bases of the junction. This entry is derived from a study of shared clonotypes between healthy human individuals (dated by TCRdb to 2019 to 2021). Broadly, across the study: The cohort included a few men and a couple of women between 18 and 49 years of age. Different laboratories and diverse techniques were used to prepare libraries and sequence TCR repertoires, to increase sequencing depth and limit assay-specific biases. To estimate repertoire size and how much clonotype sharing occurs between individuals, the study deeply sequenced the blood TCR repertoires of about 5 healthy adults. Per donor, leukapheresis produced somewhere between about 0.8 and 9.5 billion PBMCs. Per donor, three plates each were used for CD4 naive and CD4 memory, two for CD8 naive, and one for CD8 memory.

The full study reports these points: Incomplete sequencing was indicated by rarefaction of sorted-subset datasets, despite the large sequencing depth. Pairwise subsampling led to the expectation that sequencing depth would affect the degree of clonotype sharing among donors. Around 5% of naive CD4, around 3.5% of naive CD8, roughly 2.5% of memory CD4, and about 0.4% of memory CD8 clonotypes were shared across several donors. Higher generation probabilities were observed for clonotypes shared by all four sorted-subset donors than for non-shared clonotypes. Naive subsets generally had larger estimated clonotype richness than memory subsets did. Sampling was restricted to blood, and TCR repertoires in tissue are likely to differ from TCR repertoires in blood. The small number of donors limited the genetic and exposure-history diversity represented.

Rearrangement joined TRBV2 to TRBJ2-3; TRBD2 matches 8 bases in the middle. This sequence originates from a man between 18 and 35 years old in good health. Sequenced: naive CD4+ T cells sorted from blood. The sample's cell subset or site label is to be understood as: CD45RA+ positively selected. CDR3 loop: CASSPLLAEGTDTQYF. The nucleotide sequence reads as follows: TGTGCCAGCAGCCCGCTACTAGCGGAGGGCACAGATACGCAGTATTTT.